Below are 23 T cell receptor beta chains sequenced from a single sample in a study of blood T cell repertoires in COVID-19. Assay: immunoSEQ multiplex PCR; the TCRdb copy retains only in-frame clones and omits some. The sample records around 20,000 clones, around nine tenths being singletons. Sample: peripheral blood. These receptor sequences come from a human donor in a cohort sampled during active COVID-19.

This sequence joins TRBV10-3 and TRBJ2-3, with TRBD2 matching over 14 bases. This CDR3 comprises 18 residues. Germline CDR1 and CDR2: ENHRY and SYGVKD. V gave up 4 bases and J gave up 2 bases; unmatched junction bases: 8. The CDR3 sequence: CAISGTGTSGRNTDTQYF. CDR3 DNA sequence: TGTGCCATCAGTGGAACCGGGACTAGCGGGAGAAACACAGATACGCAGTATTTT.

V usage is TRBV4-3 and J usage is TRBJ2-1; TRBD1 agrees at 11 bases. The CDR3 contains 16 residues. Trimming took 6 bases from V and 7 from J; bases not matched to a gene: 11. CDR1 and CDR2 from the germline V gene are LGHNA and YSLEER. As DNA, the CDR3 is TGCGCCAGCAGTCGCGAGCTCGGACAGGGGGCTAATGAGCAGTTCTTC. It specifies CASSRELGQGANEQFF.

The chain carries TRBV28 and TRBJ2-3; D is uncertain. This CDR3 region has 13 residues. The germline V gene encodes CDR1 MDHEN and CDR2 SYDVKM. Trimming stripped 7 bases from V and 0 bases from J, with 8 bases between. The CDR3 reads CASIPGSTDTQYF. The CDR3, as DNA: TGTGCCAGCATTCCCGGGAGCACAGATACGCAGTATTTT.

This sequence joins TRBV27 and TRBJ1-1, with D uncertain. The germline V gene has CDR1 MNHEY and CDR2 SMNVEV (reference sequence). The V gene lost 2 bases and the J gene lost 4 bases, with 8 bases spanning the gap. The CDR3 extends over 13 amino acids. The CDR3 region is CASSLGRTTEAFF. DNA of the CDR3: TGTGCCAGCAGTTTAGGGAGAACCACTGAAGCTTTCTTT.

The chain has TRBV12-3 or TRBV12-4 and TRBJ2-7, with D possibly matching TRBD1 (6 bases). V dropped 8 bases and J dropped 5 bases, with 16 bases sitting between them. The CDR3 is 13 amino acids. The CDR3 DNA reads TGTGCCAGCCGACAGGTCCTAGGCGACGAGCAGTACTTC. This translates into CASRQVLGDEQYF.

This sequence joins TRBV14 and TRBJ2-7; D call uncertain. The CDR3 contains 14 residues. Germline CDR1 is SGHDN and CDR2 is FVKESK. Trimming removed 0 bases from V and 1 base from J, with 7 bases in between. The CDR3 DNA reads TGTGCCAGCAGCCAAGATCTGGCTTCCTACGAGCAGTACTTC. It translates to CASSQDLASYEQYF.

This chain joins TRBV6-5 and TRBJ1-1, with D perhaps matching TRBD1 (5 bases). The germline V gene has CDR1 MNHEY and CDR2 SVGAGI. V was cut by 2 bases and J by 5 bases, with 15 bases left in between. This CDR3 has 15 amino acids. The CDR3 nucleotides are TGTGCCAGCAGTTACGGGGGGGGGACTCAAACTGAAGCTTTCTTT. It is translated as CASSYGGGTQTEAFF.

The chain joins TRBV28 to TRBJ1-1, with no clear D. The CDR3 spans 12 residues. With 7 bases removed from V and 1 base from J, the gap between germline ends came to 7 bases. Germline CDR1 and CDR2: MDHEN and SYDVKM. CDR3 in DNA: TGTGCCAGCATGGAGTGGAACACTGAAGCTTTCTTT. It yields the protein CASMEWNTEAFF.

V is TRBV28 and J is TRBJ1-6, with 9 nucleotides matching TRBD1. Germline V gene data show CDR1 as MDHEN and CDR2 as SYDVKM. The junction had 12 bases not matched to a gene; V was cut back by 7 bases and J by 11 bases. The CDR3 loop spans 15 amino acids. The CDR3 loop reads CASTTGGQGHAPLHF. CDR3 DNA sequence: TGTGCCAGCACCACGGGGGGACAGGGCCATGCACCCCTCCACTTT.

V usage is TRBV2 and J usage is TRBJ1-5; 8 positions match TRBD1. The CDR3 is made up of 16 amino acids. Germline CDR1 is SNHLY and CDR2 is FYNNEI. Trimming removed 7 bases from V and 3 bases from J; junction bases left unmatched: 11. As DNA, the CDR3 is TGTGCCAGCAATAAAGAGACAGGGGCCAACAATCAGCCCCAGCATTTT. It encodes CASNKETGANNQPQHF.

This clone appeared a single time. The chain uses TRBV19 and TRBJ1-6; TRBD1 matches at 7 bases. The trim removed 7 bases at V and 5 bases at J, leaving 11 bases unmatched. Germline CDR1 is LNHDA and CDR2 is SQIVND (reference sequence). The CDR3 is 16 residues long. The CDR3 reads CASKRGPTGDNSPLHF. The CDR3 nucleotides read TGTGCCAGTAAGAGGGGGCCCACAGGAGATAATTCACCCCTCCACTTT. Drawing the rest from reference TRBV19 and TRBJ1-6, the complete variable domain is DGGITQSPKYLFRKEGQNVTLSCEQNLNHDAMYWYRQDPGQGLRLIYYSQIVNDFQKGDIAEGYSVSREKKESFPLTVTSAQKNPTAFYLCASKRGPTGDNSPLHFGNGTRLTVT.

V is TRBV19 and J is TRBJ1-1; 8 bases are shared with TRBD1. CDR3 length: 15 residues. Trimming cost V 4 bases and J 4 bases; bases outside gene matches: 8. The germline CDR1 and CDR2 sequences are LNHDA and SQIVND (reference sequence). In nucleotides, the CDR3 is TGTGCCAGTAGTACGGACAGGGAGGCGTCCACTGAAGCTTTCTTT. This gives the protein CASSTDREASTEAFF.

A few counts support this clone. This chain uses TRBV27 with TRBJ1-5; D perhaps matches TRBD1 (5 bases). The germline V gene has CDR1 MNHEY and CDR2 SMNVEV (reference sequence). V lost 7 bases, J lost 2 bases, and 15 bases lay in between. CDR3 length: 15 residues. DNA of the CDR3: TGTGCCAGCACGGGGGAGCCCTGGGGCAATCAGCCCCAGCATTTT. It codes for CASTGEPWGNQPQHF.

This chain connects TRBV25-1 to TRBJ1-1, with TRBD1 as a possible D gene (6 bases). Trimming pared 3 bases from V and 1 base from J, leaving 12 bases between. Germline loops: CDR1 MGHDK, CDR2 SYGVNS. The CDR3 contains 15 residues. CDR3 bases: TGTGCCAGCAGTGATCCTGGACAGACGAACACTGAAGCTTTCTTT. Protein product: CASSDPGQTNTEAFF.

V usage is TRBV3-1 (or the pseudogene TRBV3-2) and J usage is TRBJ2-1; possible D gene TRBD2, 5 bases. The V and J ends lost 3 bases and 8 bases respectively, with 32 bases between them. Germline lookup yields CDR1 LGHDT and CDR2 YNNKEL (reference sequence). This CDR3 contains 20 residues. CDR3 bases: TGTGCCAGCAGCCAGGCCTTTCTACGGACGGACTGCGAGCGCGTGGATGAGCAGTTCTTC. Translated: CASSQAFLRTDCERVDEQFF.

This chain uses TRBV7-9 with TRBJ2-1; D remains unclear. V dropped 4 bases and J dropped 0 bases, with 10 bases sitting between them. Germline V lookup: CDR1 SEHNR, CDR2 FQNEAQ (reference sequence). The CDR3 sequence is 15 residues long. This chain's CDR3 is CASSSTLSSYNEQFF. Here the CDR3 DNA reads TGTGCCAGCAGCTCCACCCTCAGCTCCTACAATGAGCAGTTCTTC.

This clone has more than one count but fewer than ten. This rearrangement joins TRBV4-1 to TRBJ2-1; TRBD2 aligns across 13 bases. CDR3 length: 15 residues. V was pared by 4 bases and J by 5 bases, with 2 bases of the junction left unmatched. The germline gives CDR1 MGHRA, CDR2 YSYEKL. CDR3 bases: TGCGCCAGCAGCCCGACTAGCGGGAGGAACAATGAGCAGTTCTTC. Amino acids: CASSPTSGRNNEQFF.

This clone showed up just once. The J gene is TRBJ2-5, the V gene TRBV28, with TRBD1 matching 8 bases. CDR1 and CDR2 from the germline V gene are MDHEN and SYDVKM. This CDR3 has 13 residues. V lost 6 bases, J lost 5 bases, and 5 bases stayed unmatched. The CDR3 sequence is CASRDNRGETQYF. Written as DNA, the CDR3 is TGTGCCAGCAGGGACAACAGGGGGGAGACCCAGTACTTC.

The rearrangement links TRBV9 to TRBJ2-1, with 7 bases fitting TRBD2. The V gene end was trimmed by 0 bases and the J gene end by 1 base; junction bases not matched to a gene: 1. This CDR3 comprises 15 residues. Germline V CDR1 and CDR2: SGDLS, YYNGEE. The chain's CDR3 is CASSVAGGSYNEQFF. Written as DNA, the CDR3 is TGTGCCAGCAGCGTAGCGGGAGGTTCCTACAATGAGCAGTTCTTC.

This clone has just a few counts. The chain couples TRBV19 to TRBJ2-2; D not certain. Trimming removed 8 bases from V and 5 bases from J, with 9 bases in between. The CDR3 spans 12 residues. In germline, CDR1 is LNHDA, CDR2 SQIVND (reference sequence). CDR3 protein: CASGVRTGELFF. In DNA, the CDR3 is TGTGCCAGTGGCGTGAGGACCGGGGAGCTGTTTTTT.

The chain joins TRBV5-4 to TRBJ1-6; D is undetermined. V was trimmed by 4 bases and J by 4 bases, leaving 9 bases between them. This CDR3 has 14 amino acids. The germline CDR1 and CDR2 sequences are SGHNT and YYREEE (reference sequence). Here the CDR3 reads CASSQYPYNSPLHF. In nucleotides, the CDR3 is TGTGCCAGCAGCCAGTACCCTTATAATTCACCCCTCCACTTT.

The genes are TRBV7-6 and TRBJ2-1, with D possibly TRBD2 on 6 matching bases. This CDR3 is built from 16 residues. Trimming removed 0 bases at V and 4 bases at J, with 13 bases between. In germline, CDR1 is SGHVS, CDR2 FNYEAQ. The DNA of the CDR3 is TGTGCCAGCAGCTTAGCGAGTAGCGGACTATACAATGAGCAGTTCTTC. This translates into CASSLASSGLYNEQFF.

The V and J genes are TRBV7-2 and TRBJ1-5; D is undetermined. CDR1 and CDR2 from the germline V gene are SGHTA and FQGNSA. Trimming took off 0 bases at V and 6 bases at J, with 15 bases between the two ends. CDR3 size: 16 residues. The DNA for the CDR3 is TGTGCCAGCAGCTTAGCGTTTGGGCGGAGGGCTCAGCCCCAGCATTTT. Translation gives CASSLAFGRRAQPQHF.